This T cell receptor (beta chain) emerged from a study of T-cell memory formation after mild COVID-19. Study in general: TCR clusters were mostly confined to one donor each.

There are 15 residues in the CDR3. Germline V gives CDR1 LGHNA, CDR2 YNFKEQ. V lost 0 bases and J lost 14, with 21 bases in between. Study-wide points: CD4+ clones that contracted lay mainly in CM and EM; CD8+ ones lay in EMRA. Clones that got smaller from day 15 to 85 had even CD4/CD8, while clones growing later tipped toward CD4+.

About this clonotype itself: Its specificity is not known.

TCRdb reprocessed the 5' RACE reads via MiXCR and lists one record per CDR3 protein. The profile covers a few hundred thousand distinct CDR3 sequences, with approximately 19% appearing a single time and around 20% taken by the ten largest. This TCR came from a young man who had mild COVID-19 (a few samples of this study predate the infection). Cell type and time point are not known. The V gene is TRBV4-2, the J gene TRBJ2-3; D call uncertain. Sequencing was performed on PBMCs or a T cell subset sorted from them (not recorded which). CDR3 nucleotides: TGTGCCAGCAGCCAAGATTTGGGCCCTCGCCTTCTTCTGTATTTT. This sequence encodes CASSQDLGPRLLLYF.